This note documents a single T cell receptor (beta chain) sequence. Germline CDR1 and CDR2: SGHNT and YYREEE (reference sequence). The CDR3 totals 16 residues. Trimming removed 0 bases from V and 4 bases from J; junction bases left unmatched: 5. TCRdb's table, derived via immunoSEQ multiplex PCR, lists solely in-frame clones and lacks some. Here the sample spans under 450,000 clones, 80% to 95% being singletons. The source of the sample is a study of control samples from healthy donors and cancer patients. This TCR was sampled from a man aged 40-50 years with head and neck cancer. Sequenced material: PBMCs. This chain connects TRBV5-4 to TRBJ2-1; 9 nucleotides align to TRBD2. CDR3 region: CASSLVALAGYNEQFF. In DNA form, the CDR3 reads TGTGCCAGCAGCTTGGTAGCGCTAGCGGGGTACAATGAGCAGTTCTTC.